This T cell receptor beta chain was profiled in a study of CD8+ T cells in alopecia areata. Germline values: CDR1 SSHAT, CDR2 FNYEAQ (reference sequence). The length of the CDR3 is 17 residues. This clone came up a few times. Its antigen is undetermined. The junction shows a germline mismatch at one end, possibly a read error. The sequencing template was cDNA reverse transcribed from extracted RNA. Clones were read by immunoSEQ multiplex PCR, and TCRdb kept only the in-frame ones, dropping some. Of some 240,000 clones in the sample, about 60% were seen once. General study findings and limits: Possibly as an HLA-related effect, TCR sharing across patients appeared less clear than in mice. Elevated clonality characterized lesional scalp relative to normal scalp, particularly in alopecia totalis/universalis.

The chain joins TRBV7-7 to TRBJ2-3, with TRBD2 matching over 9 bases. The origin of this receptor is a human donor with alopecia areata. This specimen was CD4+ T cells sorted from blood, taken at week 0. The CDR3 sequence: CASSLARGREVGNTQYF. The CDR3 DNA sequence: TGTGCTAGCAGCTTAGCACGCGGGAGGGAGGTTGGAAATACGCAGTATTTT.